This TCR beta chain was observed in a study of Ad26.COV2.S vaccination and SARS-CoV-2 variants. Background on the study: Intramuscularly, Ad26.COV2.S was given either once or twice, 56 days apart.

The CDR3 is made up of 13 amino acids. Losses at the gene ends were 7 bases for V and 5 bases for J; bases not matched to a gene: 5. Germline lookup yields CDR1 ENHRY and CDR2 SYGVKD. Measured with immunoSEQ multiplex PCR; TCRdb has only the in-frame clones, and not every one. The sample shows about 420,000 clones, roughly 88% of them seen only once. The treatment here: 15 to 20 received Ad26.COV2.S at low or high dose, single or two shots; roughly five received placebo; per-sample allocation not given. The investigators took samples on day 63 after the first vaccine or placebo injection. Material: peripheral blood, obtained in a trial of Ad26.COV2.S vaccine versus placebo. The chain has TRBV10-3 and TRBJ1-5; TRBD1 agrees at 7 bases. The sequence derives from a person between 18 and 65 years old who received the Ad26.COV2.S COVID-19 vaccine or a placebo. Here the CDR3 reads CAINEGADQPQHF. The CDR3 nucleotides read TGTGCCATCAACGAGGGGGCGGATCAGCCCCAGCATTTT.